This TCR beta chain appears in the sequencing data of a study of blood T cell repertoires in COVID-19. Turning to the study itself: There were acute and convalescent COVID-19 samples, and they came from the United States, Italy and Spain.

The CDR3 totals 17 residues. V dropped 1 base and J dropped 0 bases, with 15 bases sitting between them. The germline V gene has CDR1 SGHVS and CDR2 FNYEAQ. TCRdb keeps only in-frame clones here, not all; method: immunoSEQ multiplex PCR. The data contain more than 45,000 clones, about nine tenths of them seen just once; the ten biggest clones take up around 1.5%. The sequencing sample was made of peripheral blood. The receptor comes from a man in his fifties or sixties with acute or convalescent COVID-19. V usage is TRBV7-6 and J usage is TRBJ1-1; no firm D call. CDR3 coding DNA: TGTGCCAGCAGCTTAGAAGGGAGGAGCCTTCTGAACACTGAAGCTTTCTTT. It codes for CASSLEGRSLLNTEAFF. Full variable domain (outside the CDR3, taken from reference TRBV7-6 and TRBJ1-1): GAGVSQSPRYKVTKRGQDVALRCDPISGHVSLYWYRQALGQGPEFLTYFNYEAQQDKSGLPNDRFSAERPEGSISTLTIQRTEQRDSAMYRCASSLEGRSLLNTEAFFGQGTRLTVV.